This is a list of T cell receptor beta chains from one sample in a study of blood T cell repertoires in COVID-19. TCRdb's copy holds only in-frame clones and misses some; the assay was immunoSEQ multiplex PCR. Seen here are approximately 400,000 clones, approximately 91% observed once, and the top ten hold about 0.9%. The sample was PBMCs or T cells enriched from blood (not recorded which). The origin of the receptors is a woman aged 40-49 years who had been exposed to COVID-19. The conserved cysteine and the conserved F or W are not part of the CDR3 here. D genes are given only for firm matches.

>-|TRBV30
AWSGTVTYEQY
>TRBD1|TRBV18
ASSDGQGYEQY
>-|TRBV7-9
ASFDGRGTEAF
>-|TRBV24-1
ATSGRDTYEQY
>TRBD1|TRBV29-1
SAGGHRGDTEAF
>-|TRBV27
ASSLNQATYGYT
>-|TRBV7-2
ASSLDFEVSSNQPQH
>TRBD2|TRBV7-8
ASSLGASGDSYNEQF
>-|TRBV29-1
SVGGTTGNQPQH
>TRBD1|TRBV15
ATSRDRGTDTQY
>-|TRBV29-1
SAARGTYGYT
>-|TRBV24-1
ATQLGAWQPQH
>-|TRBV14
ASSQELRTVEQY